The subject of this entry is one TCR beta chain. Authors' analysis steps: How many nucleated cells were present was estimated from reference gene primer amplification. Produced via immunoSEQ multiplex PCR; TCRdb's table is partial and in-frame only. V and J calls and clone size are given by that table; D and trimming were obtained from the DNA. This sample carries roughly 200,000 clones, roughly 80% of them seen once, and the ten largest clones take roughly 14%. Germline CDR1 and CDR2: SNHLY and FYNNEI. Trimming cost V 1 base and J 1 base; bases outside gene matches: 4. The CDR3 spans 16 residues. This sample is part of a study of blood T cell repertoires in COVID-19.

Source material: peripheral blood. The chain uses TRBV2 and TRBJ2-3, with TRBD1 matching over 8 bases. The receptor was isolated from a man aged 50 to 60 who had recovered from COVID-19. In DNA, the CDR3 is TGTGCCAGCAGTGAAGGAGACAGGGGACGCACAGATACGCAGTATTTT. Its translation: CASSEGDRGRTDTQYF.